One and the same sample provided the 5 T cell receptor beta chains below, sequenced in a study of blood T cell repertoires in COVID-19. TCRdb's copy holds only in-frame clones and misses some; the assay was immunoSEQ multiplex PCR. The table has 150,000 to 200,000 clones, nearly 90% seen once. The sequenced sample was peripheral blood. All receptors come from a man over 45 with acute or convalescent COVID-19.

The CDR3 DNA follows: TGTGCCAGTAGTATCGTTCGGGGAAATCAGCCCCAGCATTTT. This gives the protein CASSIVRGNQPQHF. V and J are TRBV19 and TRBJ1-5, with no clear D. V dropped 3 bases and J dropped 4 bases, with 10 bases sitting between them. The V gene's germline CDR1 is LNHDA and CDR2 SQIVND (reference sequence). CDR3 length: 14 residues.

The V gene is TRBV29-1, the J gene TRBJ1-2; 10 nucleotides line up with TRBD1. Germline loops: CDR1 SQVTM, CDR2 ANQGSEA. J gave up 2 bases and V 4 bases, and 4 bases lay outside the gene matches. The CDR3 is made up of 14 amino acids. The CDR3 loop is CSVGSDRGNYGYTF. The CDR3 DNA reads TGCAGCGTTGGTTCGGACAGGGGGAACTATGGCTACACCTTC.

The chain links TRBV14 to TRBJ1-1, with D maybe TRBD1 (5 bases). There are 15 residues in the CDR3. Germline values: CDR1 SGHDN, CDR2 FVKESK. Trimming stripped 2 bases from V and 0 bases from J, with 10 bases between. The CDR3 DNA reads TGTGCCAGCAGCCAACTCTCAGGGCTGAACACTGAAGCTTTCTTT. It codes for CASSQLSGLNTEAFF.

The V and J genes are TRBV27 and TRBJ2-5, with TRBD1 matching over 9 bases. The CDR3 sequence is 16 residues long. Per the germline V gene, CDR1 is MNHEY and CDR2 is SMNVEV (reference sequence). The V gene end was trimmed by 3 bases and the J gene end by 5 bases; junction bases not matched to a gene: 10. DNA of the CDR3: TGTGCCAGCAGTTTCCACGGGACAGGGTTTCCCGAGACCCAGTACTTC. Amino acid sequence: CASSFHGTGFPETQYF.

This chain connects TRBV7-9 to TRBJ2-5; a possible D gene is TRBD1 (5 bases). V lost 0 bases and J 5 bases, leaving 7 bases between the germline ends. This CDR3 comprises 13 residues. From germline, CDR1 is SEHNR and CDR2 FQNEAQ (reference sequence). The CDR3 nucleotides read TGTGCCAGCAGCTTAGCGGGGCCTGAGACCCAGTACTTC. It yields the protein CASSLAGPETQYF.